The clone carrying this T cell receptor (beta chain) was observed a handful of times. This specimen belongs to a study of type 1 regulatory T cells. Study as a whole: T-allo10 is a Tr1-enriched, alloantigen-specific CD4 T cell product made in vitro.

Germline CDR1 is MNHNY and CDR2 is SVGAGI (reference sequence). The V and J ends lost 4 bases and 8 bases respectively, with 9 bases between them. The CDR3 length is 12 residues. Each CDR3 protein is one row after TCRdb ran MiXCR on the reads. This table has about 97,000 distinct CDR3 sequences, roughly 31% appearing once. The sample consisted of CD4+ T cells, either the whole sample or a sorted fraction (not recorded which). The TCR comes from a human donor in good health. The chain carries TRBV6-6 and TRBJ2-4; D gene ambiguous. The CDR3: CASSFGRDIQYF. In DNA form, the CDR3 reads TGTGCCAGCAGTTTCGGTAGGGACATTCAGTACTTC.